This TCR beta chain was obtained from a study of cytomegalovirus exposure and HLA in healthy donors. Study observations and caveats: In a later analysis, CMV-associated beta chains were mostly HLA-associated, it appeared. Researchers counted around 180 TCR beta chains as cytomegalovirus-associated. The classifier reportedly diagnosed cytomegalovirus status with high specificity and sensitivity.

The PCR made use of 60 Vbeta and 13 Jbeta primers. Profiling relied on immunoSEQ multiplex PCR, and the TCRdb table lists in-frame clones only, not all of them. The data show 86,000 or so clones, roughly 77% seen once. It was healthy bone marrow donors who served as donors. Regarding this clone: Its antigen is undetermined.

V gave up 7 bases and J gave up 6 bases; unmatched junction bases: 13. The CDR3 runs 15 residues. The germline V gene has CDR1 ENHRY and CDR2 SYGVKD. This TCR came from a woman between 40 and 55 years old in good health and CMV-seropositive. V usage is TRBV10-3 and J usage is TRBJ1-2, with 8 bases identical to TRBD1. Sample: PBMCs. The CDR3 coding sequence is TGTGCCATCACCGAGGGGTCAGGGGGCCCCGATGGCTACACCTTC. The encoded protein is CAITEGSGGPDGYTF.